This TCR beta chain was identified in a study of cytomegalovirus exposure and HLA in healthy donors. The study ran its PCR with 60 Vbeta and 13 Jbeta primers. Profiling relied on immunoSEQ multiplex PCR, and the TCRdb table lists in-frame clones only, not all of them. Among roughly 160,000 clones listed, less than 85% were seen once. The receptor's source is a man between 60 and 70 years old in good health and CMV-seronegative. The sequenced sample consisted of PBMCs.

CDR3 nucleotides: TGTGCCAGCAGTTACCTAAGGGCGGGGAACACTGAAGCTTTCTTT. Translation gives CASSYLRAGNTEAFF. The chain has TRBV6-5 and TRBJ1-1; unclear D gene. CDR3 size: 15 residues. The V gene lost 2 bases and the J gene lost 1 base, with 11 bases spanning the gap. Germline CDR1 and CDR2: MNHEY and SVGAGI.